The next 28 T cell receptor beta chains were all read from a single sample in a study of T cells expressing NK-cell markers. TCRdb processed the 5' RACE reads again and assigns one entry to each CDR3 protein, with no DNA. The repertoire table contains approximately 110,000 distinct CDR3 sequences. The sequenced material came from blood T cells: a sorted CD56 or NKG2C T cell subset, CD4+ or CD8+ T cells, or bulk PBMC T cells (not recorded which). These receptors were taken from a woman between 18 and 69 years old in good health.

This rearrangement joins TRBV4-3 to TRBJ2-7; TCRdb picks TRBD1, but there is no DNA to check that call. Germline CDR1 LGHNA, CDR2 YSLEER. This CDR3 contains 16 residues. The CDR3 sequence: CASSQGGPGQSYEQYF.

The rearrangement links TRBV29-1 to TRBJ2-1; the TRBD1 assignment by TCRdb is unverifiable without DNA. Germline CDR1 reads SQVTM; CDR2 reads ANQGSEA. The CDR3 spans 14 residues. The CDR3 spells CSVEGGHLGNEQFF.

The V call is TRBV7-6, the J call TRBJ2-7; TCRdb names TRBD2, which stays unverified in the absence of DNA. CDR3 length: 16 amino acids. Germline CDR1 SGHVS, CDR2 FNYEAQ. CDR3: CASSLGRGGQAYEQYF.

This chain joins TRBV2 and TRBJ2-2; the TRBD2 assignment by TCRdb is unverifiable without DNA. The germline V gene encodes CDR1 SNHLY and CDR2 FYNNEI. This CDR3 comprises 15 residues. This CDR3 reads CASSDGLAGPGELFF.

The V and J genes are TRBV19 and TRBJ2-1; the TRBD2 assignment by TCRdb is unverifiable without DNA. The germline V gene encodes CDR1 LNHDA and CDR2 SQIVND (reference sequence). This CDR3 contains 14 residues. CDR3 region: CASSFPGGPDEQFF.

The J gene is TRBJ1-5, the V gene TRBV21-1; TCRdb indicates TRBD1, and absent DNA this call remains unverified. TRBV21-1 is listed as a pseudogene. CDR3 size: 17 residues. The CDR3 protein is CASSKWGVSDSNQPQHF.

The rearrangement links TRBV7-3 to TRBJ2-3; TCRdb calls TRBD2, which cannot be checked without DNA. Germline V gives CDR1 SGHTA, CDR2 FQGTGA. The CDR3 length is 16 residues. The chain's CDR3 is CASSKLAETSTDTQYF.

The chain employs TRBV15 and TRBJ2-7; TCRdb calls TRBD2, which cannot be checked without DNA. CDR3 length equals 15 residues. Germline V gene lookup returns CDR1 LNHNV and CDR2 YYDKDF (reference sequence). The CDR3 loop reads CATSRDELAAYEQYF.

V gene TRBV11-2 combines with J gene TRBJ2-7; TCRdb picks TRBD1, but there is no DNA to check that call. Germline V gene data show CDR1 as SGHAT and CDR2 as FQNNGV. The CDR3 sequence is 14 residues long. The CDR3 region is CASSPWTGLDEQYF.

The chain couples TRBV27 to TRBJ2-5; TCRdb designates TRBD1, a call that cannot be tested without DNA. The CDR3 consists of 15 residues. Germline CDR1 MNHEY, CDR2 SMNVEV (reference sequence). The CDR3 loop is CASSGPGVDGETQYF.

The V gene is TRBV7-9, the J gene TRBJ2-6. The CDR3 length is 17 residues. Germline V CDR1 and CDR2: SEHNR, FQNEAQ (reference sequence). CDR3 loop: CVSSLAVGDAGANVLTF.

This sequence joins TRBV20-1 and TRBJ2-2; TCRdb selects TRBD1, and the lack of DNA leaves this call unchecked. The germline CDR1 and CDR2 sequences are DFQATT and SNEGSKA (reference sequence). This CDR3 has 14 residues. The CDR3 sequence is CSAIDRSDTGELFF.

This chain links TRBV7-9 with TRBJ2-2; the D gene TCRdb calls, TRBD1, cannot be checked with no DNA. The CDR3 runs to 15 residues. In germline, CDR1 is SEHNR, CDR2 FQNEAQ (reference sequence). CDR3 in amino acids: CASSSRGGNTGELFF.

The chain has TRBV28 and TRBJ2-7; TCRdb designates TRBD2, a call that cannot be tested without DNA. Germline V gene sequence: CDR1 MDHEN, CDR2 SYDVKM. This CDR3 is built from 14 residues. CDR3 protein: CASSSELAGYEQYF.

This chain links TRBV24-1 with TRBJ2-5; the TCRdb D gene call, TRBD2, has no DNA to confirm it. The germline V gene has CDR1 KGHDR and CDR2 SFDVKD. This CDR3 has 21 residues. CDR3 loop: CATSDFSPPSGRALSFETQYF.

The V call is TRBV7-2, the J call TRBJ2-2. This CDR3 comprises 13 residues. Germline-derived CDR1 and CDR2 are SGHTA and FQGNSA. The CDR3 spells CASSLGGTGELFF.

The chain is built from TRBV5-1 and TRBJ1-1; TCRdb's D call, TRBD1, is unchecked because there is no DNA. The length of the CDR3 is 13 residues. Germline CDR1 reads SGHRS; CDR2 reads YFSETQ. CDR3 amino acids: CASSLAGGPEAFF. Supplemented by reference TRBV5-1 and TRBJ1-1, the full variable domain reads KAGVTQTPRYLIKTRGQQVTLSCSPISGHRSVSWYQQTPGQGLQFLFEYFSETQRNKGNFPGRFSGRQFSNSRSEMNVSTLELGDSALYLCASSLAGGPEAFFGQGTRLTVV.

The chain combines TRBV19 with TRBJ2-1; without DNA, the TCRdb call of TRBD2 cannot be checked. The length of the CDR3 is 16 residues. CDR1 and CDR2 (germline): LNHDA, SQIVND (reference sequence). The CDR3: CASSRTTSGVYNEQFF.

The chain has TRBV15 and TRBJ2-1. Germline V gene lookup returns CDR1 LNHNV and CDR2 YYDKDF (reference sequence). CDR3 length: 15 residues. The chain's CDR3 is CATSSSRVRRDEQFF.

The chain links TRBV19 to TRBJ2-1; the TRBD1 assignment by TCRdb is unverifiable without DNA. The CDR3 is 14 residues long. Looked up from germline, CDR1 is LNHDA and CDR2 is SQIVND (reference sequence). The CDR3 loop is CASSIDTGSGDQFF.

The genes are TRBV27 and TRBJ1-2; TCRdb proposes TRBD1, but this gene call is untestable without DNA. The V gene's germline CDR1 is MNHEY and CDR2 SMNVEV (reference sequence). The CDR3 totals 13 residues. This chain's CDR3 is CASSLSGQLSYTF.

The V and J genes are TRBV7-9 and TRBJ2-1; TCRdb selects TRBD1, and the lack of DNA leaves this call unchecked. CDR1 is SEHNR, CDR2 FQNEAQ, per germline (reference sequence). The CDR3 is made up of 15 amino acids. This chain's CDR3 is CASSLGGTMNNEQFF.

The chain employs TRBV6-5 and TRBJ1-4. Germline CDR1 is MNHEY and CDR2 is SVGAGI. This CDR3 is built from 14 residues. The CDR3 loop reads CASSYAGNGEKLFF.

V and J are TRBV5-5 and TRBJ2-7. The CDR3 sequence is 13 residues long. Germline CDR1 is SGHKS and CDR2 is YYEKEE (reference sequence). CDR3 loop: CASSFDNPYEQYF. The variable domain in full, with the rest retrieved from reference TRBV5-5 and TRBJ2-7, is DAGVTQSPTHLIKTRGQQVTLRCSPISGHKSVSWYQQVLGQGPQFIFQYYEKEERGRGNFPDRFSARQFPNYSSELNVNALLLGDSALYLCASSFDNPYEQYFGPGTRLTVT.

The CDR3 sequence is CASSQVTGRPEYTGELFF. The chain recombines TRBV4-1 with TRBJ2-2; TCRdb's D gene call, TRBD1, goes unchecked for lack of DNA. CDR1 and CDR2 (germline): MGHRA, YSYEKL. The CDR3 totals 18 residues.

The V and J genes are TRBV20-1 and TRBJ2-1. CDR3 length equals 15 residues. Germline CDR1 reads DFQATT; CDR2 reads SNEGSKA (reference sequence). The CDR3 loop is CSAGLPAGAYNEQFF.

The chain is built from TRBV5-6 and TRBJ1-2; with no DNA, the TCRdb D assignment of TRBD1 cannot be verified. The CDR3 loop spans 15 amino acids. Per germline, CDR1 SGHDT and CDR2 YYEEEE. CDR3 in amino acids: CASSPTGILLYGYTF.

This sequence joins TRBV5-1 and TRBJ2-3; the D call from TCRdb, TRBD2, cannot be confirmed without DNA. CDR1 and CDR2 (germline): SGHRS, YFSETQ. CDR3 length equals 19 residues. CDR3 protein: CASSLTQLAGGRGGDTQYF. Supplemented by reference TRBV5-1 and TRBJ2-3, the full variable domain reads KAGVTQTPRYLIKTRGQQVTLSCSPISGHRSVSWYQQTPGQGLQFLFEYFSETQRNKGNFPGRFSGRQFSNSRSEMNVSTLELGDSALYLCASSLTQLAGGRGGDTQYFGPGTRLTVL.